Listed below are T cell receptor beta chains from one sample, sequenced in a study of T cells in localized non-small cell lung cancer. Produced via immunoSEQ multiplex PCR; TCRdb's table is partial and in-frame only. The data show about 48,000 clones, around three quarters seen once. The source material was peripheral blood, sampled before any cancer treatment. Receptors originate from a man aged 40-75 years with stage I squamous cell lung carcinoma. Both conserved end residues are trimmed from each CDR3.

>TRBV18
ASSAGPQGKF
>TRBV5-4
ASSPARTGNSPLH
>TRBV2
ASSATSGTAYNEQF
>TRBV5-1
ASSLSGDSGNTIY
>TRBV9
ASSREGGYT
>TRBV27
ASMGLGMNTEAF
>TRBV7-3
ASRSTEKGMTSPLH
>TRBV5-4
ASSLDSSRTDTQY
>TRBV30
AWTPTGAGAF
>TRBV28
ASGPPGRYEETQY
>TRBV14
ASSPIRGPGSEAF
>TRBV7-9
ASSLDGYEQF
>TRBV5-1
ASSLKSGGVQETQY
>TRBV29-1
SVGGGYNQPQH
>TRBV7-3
ASSLGSYNEQF
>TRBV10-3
ATQAGQGAPDEQF
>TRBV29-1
SVEASGGAFEQF
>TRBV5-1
ASSFGSQGVSTDTQY
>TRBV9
ASSVVSGEAEAF
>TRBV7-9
ASSLDSGNTGELF
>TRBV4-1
ASSQAYGNTIY
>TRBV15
ATSRDLAGGTGELF
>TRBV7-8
ASSLDSQRLGYT
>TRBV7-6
ASSLIYRTGANTEAF
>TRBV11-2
ASSSRQAFNEKLF
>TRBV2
ASRKPGVADTQY
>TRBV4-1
ASSQDPPGMETQY
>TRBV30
AWSPGGETQY
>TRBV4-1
ASSQDLQGRQETQY
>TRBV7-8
ASSRQVSGSPLH
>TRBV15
ATIQVQETQY
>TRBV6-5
AGRQGDQPQH
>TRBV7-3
ASSLWAPQH
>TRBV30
ACLSTSGANVLT
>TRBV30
AWRRTDTQY
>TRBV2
ASSWTGSSYNSPLH
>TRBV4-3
ASSPLAGGPGVDTQY
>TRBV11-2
ASSLTWDYESYEQY
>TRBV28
ASSDRQGRTQY
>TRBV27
ASSPTSLFHSYNEQF
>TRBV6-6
ATTVGQGPFYGYT
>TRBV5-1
ASKTGTGSYEQY
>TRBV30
AWGARGQY
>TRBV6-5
ASSYSPSYNEQF
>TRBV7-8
ASRRLAETDTQY
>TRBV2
ASTVHTGELF
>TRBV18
ASSQSRMVSDTQY
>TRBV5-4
ASSSGVTTDTQY
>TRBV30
AWSVGTVDEKLF
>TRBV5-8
ASNSGRGSYNEQF
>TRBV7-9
ASSFKGAAEAF
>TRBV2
ASSEAEGQGSEAF
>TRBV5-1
ASSQQGTGSTDTQY
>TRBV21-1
ASSNGQQY
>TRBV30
AWSVQETQY
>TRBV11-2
ASSETEGYGYT
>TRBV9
ASSVDSGGQGETQY
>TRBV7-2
ASSPIGGKGYTEAF
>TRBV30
AWSVRENIQY